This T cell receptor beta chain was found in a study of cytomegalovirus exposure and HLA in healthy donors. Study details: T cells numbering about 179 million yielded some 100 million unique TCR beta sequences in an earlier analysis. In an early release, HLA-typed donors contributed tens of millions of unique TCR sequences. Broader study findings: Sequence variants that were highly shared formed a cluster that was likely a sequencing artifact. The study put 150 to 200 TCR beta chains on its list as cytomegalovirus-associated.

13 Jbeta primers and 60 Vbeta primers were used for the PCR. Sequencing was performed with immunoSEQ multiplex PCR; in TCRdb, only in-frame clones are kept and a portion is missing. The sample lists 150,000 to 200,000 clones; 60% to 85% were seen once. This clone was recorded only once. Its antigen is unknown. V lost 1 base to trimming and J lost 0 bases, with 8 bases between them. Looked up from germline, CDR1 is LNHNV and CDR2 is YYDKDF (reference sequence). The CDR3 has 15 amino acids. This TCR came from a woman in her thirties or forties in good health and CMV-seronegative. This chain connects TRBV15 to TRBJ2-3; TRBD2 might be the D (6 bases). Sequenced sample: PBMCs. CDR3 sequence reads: CATSRVGTSTDTQYF. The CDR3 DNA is TGTGCCACCAGCAGAGTCGGGACTAGCACAGATACGCAGTATTTT.